A selection of T cell receptor beta chains follows, all from one sample in a study of blood T cell repertoires in COVID-19. The table came from immunoSEQ multiplex PCR; TCRdb's copy has only in-frame clones and leaves some out. The repertoire includes about 300,000 clones, over 85% of them detected once, and roughly 2.9% sits in the top ten. The sequencing input was PBMCs or T cells enriched from blood (not recorded which). The receptors were gathered from a woman aged 45 to 65 who had been exposed to COVID-19. Each CDR3 is given with its conserved first and last residue. Rows may omit the clone size; those that give it use once, few, many or a size class.

V gene	clone size	J gene	CDR3 protein
TRBV19	-	TRBJ1-1	CASSRTAEAFF
TRBV28	few	TRBJ2-1	CASSRGNRQGTPRQFF
TRBV28	few	TRBJ1-2	CASSPNSDRAIGYGYTF
TRBV19	-	TRBJ1-2	CASSPGTGNYGYTF
TRBV6-1	-	TRBJ2-5	CASSERGRSETQYF
TRBV5-4	-	TRBJ1-2	CASSLRGQAYGYTF
TRBV5-1	-	TRBJ2-1	CASSLEAGGQHEQFF
TRBV18	-	TRBJ2-1	CASSPLSGGRFF
TRBV7-4	-	TRBJ1-6	CASSLISPGDFYPSYNSPLHF
TRBV9	-	TRBJ1-5	CASSVGSYSNQPQHF
TRBV5-1	-	TRBJ1-5	CASSMDGDSNQPQHF
TRBV3-1/TRBV3-2	-	TRBJ2-7	CASSPGLAGGYEQYF
TRBV5-5	-	TRBJ1-1	CASSSPGRKNTEAFF
TRBV28	-	TRBJ1-6	CASSYPTGNSPLHF
TRBV16	-	TRBJ1-5	CASSLSGGNQPQHF
TRBV24-1	once	TRBJ2-1	CATSDVQGNEQFF
TRBV5-1	-	TRBJ2-1	CASTLVLAGGYEQFF
TRBV14	-	TRBJ2-1	CASSQVGGSYNEQFF
TRBV5-6	-	TRBJ2-7	CASSPHQANEQYF
TRBV4-1	-	TRBJ1-1	CASSTRQGPNSNTEAFF
TRBV28	-	TRBJ2-7	CASSLRPGLTYEQYF
TRBV6-5	-	TRBJ1-5	CASSEDRVGRQPQHF
TRBV18	-	TRBJ2-3	CASSPSGGRTDTQYF
TRBV5-1	-	TRBJ2-1	CASSLQGKLDEQFF
TRBV28	-	TRBJ2-3	CASSLGLKTQYF
TRBV13	-	TRBJ1-5	CASSSYRPPNGPQHF
TRBV12-3/TRBV12-4	-	TRBJ2-1	CASSGVGGLRQFF
TRBV18	-	TRBJ2-1	CASSPAGGSRDEQFF
TRBV7-2	-	TRBJ1-3	CASSRTDRAGNTIYF
TRBV6-2/TRBV6-3	-	TRBJ2-7	CASSPRQGSGSYEQYF
TRBV10-3	few	TRBJ1-3	CAISDSFSGNTIYF
TRBV5-4	-	TRBJ2-3	CASSWGLGGIDTQYF